These 20 T cell receptor beta chains came from one sample sequenced in a study of blood T cell repertoires in COVID-19 (dated by TCRdb to 2018 to 2021). The library relied on the immunoSEQ multiplex PCR assay. Entries here come from immuneACCESS through TCRdb and include only in-frame sequences with V and J called. Some clones fail to appear in such tables; in the studies checked, an unresolved V gene covers under half of the shortfall, and the cause of the remainder is unknown. Present in this sample are 270,000 or so clones, less than 90% of which were seen just once. The biggest ten clones account for approximately 12% of the sample. Sequencing was done on a sample of peripheral blood. The origin of the receptors is a human donor in a cohort sampled during active COVID-19.

This clone occurred a few times. The chain is built from TRBV29-1 and TRBJ1-2, with D maybe TRBD1 (5 bases). Between the trimmed V and J ends, which lost 6 bases and 0 bases, there was a span of 11 bases. There are 13 residues in the CDR3. Germline assignment: CDR1 SQVTM and CDR2 ANQGSEA. In DNA, the CDR3 is TGCAGCGTAAGACAGAATTCTAACTATGGCTACACCTTC. It encodes CSVRQNSNYGYTF.

V is TRBV18 and J is TRBJ2-5; no reliable D call. The germline gives CDR1 KGHSH, CDR2 LQKENI. Trimming cost V 3 bases and J 2 bases, with 10 bases left between them. This CDR3 spans 14 amino acids. CDR3 sequence reads: CASSPLALQETQYF. For the CDR3, the DNA is TGTGCCAGCTCACCTTTGGCCCTTCAAGAGACCCAGTACTTC.

This chain joins TRBV5-1 and TRBJ2-5, with a possible D match to TRBD2 (6 bases). Germline V gene lookup returns CDR1 SGHRS and CDR2 YFSETQ. This CDR3 contains 13 residues. Trimming pared 2 bases from V and 3 bases from J, leaving 8 bases between. CDR3 amino acids: CASSFRGEETQYF. CDR3 DNA sequence: TGCGCCAGCAGCTTTCGCGGGGAAGAGACCCAGTACTTC.

The chain has TRBV5-1 and TRBJ2-1; 9 positions agree with TRBD2. V dropped 3 bases and J dropped 5; count of bases not matched to a gene: 3. The CDR3 extends over 14 amino acids. The germline V gene has CDR1 SGHRS and CDR2 YFSETQ. CDR3 amino acids: CASSSSSGNNEQFF. CDR3 nucleotide sequence: TGCGCCAGCAGCTCATCTAGCGGGAACAATGAGCAGTTCTTC.

This clone was picked up a small number of times. V gene TRBV11-2 combines with J gene TRBJ1-1; TRBD1 matches 7 bases. The CDR3 sequence is 15 residues long. Trimming took 7 bases from V and 2 from J; bases not matched to a gene: 10. The V gene's germline CDR1 is SGHAT and CDR2 FQNNGV. DNA of the CDR3: TGTGCCAGCAAATATCTTACAGGGGTAAACACTGAAGCTTTCTTT. Amino acids: CASKYLTGVNTEAFF.

This chain links TRBV27 with TRBJ1-6, with D possibly TRBD1 on 5 matching bases. Trimming shortened V by 6 bases and J by 14 bases, and 14 bases separated the two germline ends. Germline V gives CDR1 MNHEY, CDR2 SMNVEV (reference sequence). The CDR3 is 12 residues long. The DNA of the CDR3 is TGTGCCAGCAGACCTAACGGGGGGTCCCTCCACTTT. Its translation is CASRPNGGSLHF.

V is TRBV7-2 and J is TRBJ2-3; tentatively, D is TRBD2 (5 bases). The CDR3 is made up of 15 amino acids. Looked up from germline, CDR1 is SGHTA and CDR2 is FQGNSA. The V gene lost 0 bases and the J gene lost 0 bases, with 7 bases spanning the gap. CDR3 amino acids: CASSLASASTDTQYF. The CDR3 coding sequence is TGTGCCAGCAGCTTAGCTAGCGCTAGCACAGATACGCAGTATTTT.

This clone appeared a single time. The chain uses TRBV4-3 and TRBJ2-2; TRBD2 matches at 13 bases. The CDR3 is 16 amino acids. J was trimmed by 9 bases and V by 1 base; bases with no gene match: 5. The germline CDR1 and CDR2 sequences are LGHNA and YSLEER. The CDR3 here is CASSQGTSGSPRELFF. The CDR3 DNA reads TGCGCCAGCAGCCAAGGGACTAGCGGGAGTCCCCGGGAGCTGTTTTTT.

V is TRBV5-1 and J is TRBJ2-3, with D possibly matching TRBD2 (5 bases). The ends were cut back, 3 bases at V and 1 base at J, with 15 bases in the middle. This CDR3 contains 16 residues. Per the germline V gene, CDR1 is SGHRS and CDR2 is YFSETQ. For the CDR3, the DNA is TGCGCCAGCAGCTCAAGCCCTAGCACTCGCACAGATACGCAGTATTTT. It is translated as CASSSSPSTRTDTQYF.

This sequence joins TRBV5-1 and TRBJ2-1, with TRBD1 matching 7 bases. The CDR3 is 14 residues long. J gave up 5 bases and V 3 bases, and 5 bases lay outside the gene matches. Germline V lookup: CDR1 SGHRS, CDR2 YFSETQ. DNA of the CDR3: TGCGCCAGCAGCTACCGGGACAGCAACAATGAGCAGTTCTTC. This codes for CASSYRDSNNEQFF. The whole variable domain, remainder taken from reference TRBV5-1 and TRBJ2-1, is KAGVTQTPRYLIKTRGQQVTLSCSPISGHRSVSWYQQTPGQGLQFLFEYFSETQRNKGNFPGRFSGRQFSNSRSEMNVSTLELGDSALYLCASSYRDSNNEQFFGPGTRLTVL.

The V and J genes are TRBV28 and TRBJ1-1, with unresolved D. V lost 4 bases and J lost 8, with 8 bases in between. This CDR3 region has 11 residues. The germline V gene has CDR1 MDHEN and CDR2 SYDVKM. The CDR3 loop reads CASSSREEAFF. The CDR3 bases are TGTGCCAGCAGTTCAAGAGAGGAAGCTTTCTTT.

This chain joins TRBV5-5 and TRBJ2-7, with D possibly being TRBD1 (7 bases). Germline CDR1 SGHKS, CDR2 YYEKEE (reference sequence). The germline V and J ends were trimmed by 0 bases and 6 bases, with 16 bases remaining between them. The CDR3 contains 15 residues. CDR3 amino acids: CASSLAGGDSFEQYF. As DNA, the CDR3 is TGTGCCAGCAGCTTGGCCGGAGGGGACAGTTTCGAGCAGTACTTC.

This chain connects TRBV19 to TRBJ1-5; 10 nucleotides line up with TRBD1. In germline, CDR1 is LNHDA, CDR2 SQIVND (reference sequence). This CDR3 region has 15 residues. The V and J ends lost 9 bases and 2 bases, in that order; junction bases with no gene match: 7. The CDR3 here is CASDRGPWGNQPQHF. CDR3 coding DNA: TGTGCCAGCGACAGGGGGCCGTGGGGCAATCAGCCCCAGCATTTT.

The chain is built from TRBV5-8 and TRBJ1-6; D unclear. V lost 1 base, J lost 9 bases, and 11 bases lay in between. Per the germline V gene, CDR1 is SGHTS and CDR2 is YDEGEE. CDR3 length equals 14 residues. The CDR3 DNA sequence: TGTGCCAGCAGCTTGTTGCTTCCCAGTTCACCCCTCCACTTT. It yields the protein CASSLLLPSSPLHF.

The V gene is TRBV5-6, the J gene TRBJ2-1, with TRBD1 matching 11 bases. From germline, CDR1 is SGHDT and CDR2 YYEEEE. Unmatched junction bases numbered 11, after V lost 3 bases and J lost 6 bases. The CDR3 totals 17 residues. The CDR3 DNA follows: TGTGCCAGCAGCTGGGACAGGGGGTCCCGAGTCCCCAATGAGCAGTTCTTC. It codes for CASSWDRGSRVPNEQFF. The variable domain in full, with the rest retrieved from reference TRBV5-6 and TRBJ2-1, is DAGVTQSPTHLIKTRGQQVTLRCSPKSGHDTVSWYQQALGQGPQFIFQYYEEEERQRGNFPDRFSGHQFPNYSSELNVNALLLGDSALYLCASSWDRGSRVPNEQFFGPGTRLTVL.

CDR3 in DNA: TGTGCCAGCAGCTTGTCTAGCCTTCCCTACAATGAGCAGTTCTTC. Protein product: CASSLSSLPYNEQFF. The chain recombines TRBV7-9 with TRBJ2-1; a weak D match, TRBD2 (5 bases). The CDR3 spans 15 residues. Germline-derived CDR1 and CDR2 are SEHNR and FQNEAQ (reference sequence). Trimming pared 3 bases from V and 2 bases from J, leaving 11 bases between.

This rearrangement joins TRBV7-9 to TRBJ1-1; D is uncertain. The CDR3 spans 12 residues. Germline assignment: CDR1 SEHNR and CDR2 FQNEAQ (reference sequence). V gave up 6 bases and J gave up 10 bases, with 15 bases separating them. The chain's CDR3 is CASSIDSRRAFF. CDR3 nucleotides: TGTGCCAGCAGTATAGACTCGAGGCGAGCTTTCTTT. The complete variable domain, with remaining parts taken from reference TRBV7-9 and TRBJ1-1, reads DTGVSQNPRHKITKRGQNVTFRCDPISEHNRLYWYRQTLGQGPEFLTYFQNEAQLEKSRLLSDRFSAERPKGSFSTLEIQRTEQGDSAMYLCASSIDSRRAFFGQGTRLTVV.

The chain combines TRBV30 with TRBJ2-7; no clear D. V lost 5 bases and J lost 0, with 29 bases in between. Germline V lookup: CDR1 GTSNPN, CDR2 SVGIG (reference sequence). The CDR3 length is 19 residues. CDR3 loop: CAWDHPLTPNPMSSYEQYF. The CDR3, as DNA: TGTGCCTGGGACCACCCACTTACCCCAAACCCGATGAGCTCCTACGAGCAGTACTTC.

J is TRBJ2-7 and V is TRBV6-5; 9 nucleotides match TRBD2. The CDR3 is 15 residues long. V shed 4 bases and J 2 bases; nucleotides not matched to a gene: 6. Germline CDR1 is MNHEY and CDR2 is SVGAGI. The CDR3 here is CASSSYLAGAYEQYF. For the CDR3, the DNA is TGTGCCAGCAGTTCCTATTTAGCGGGAGCCTACGAGCAGTACTTC.

The CDR3: CASSLGGSAIGREQYF. The CDR3, as DNA: TGCGCCAGCAGCTTGGGCGGGAGTGCTATTGGGCGAGAGCAGTACTTC. The chain couples TRBV5-1 to TRBJ2-7; TRBD2 matches at 7 bases. CDR3 size: 16 residues. CDR1 SGHRS and CDR2 YFSETQ come from the germline V gene. J was trimmed by 7 bases and V by 0 bases; bases with no gene match: 13.